This passage covers 14 T cell receptor beta chains from one sample sequenced in a study of OX40 agonist ivuxolimab in advanced cancers. Here immunoSEQ multiplex PCR was the method, and the copy in TCRdb shows in-frame clones only, minus some. The sample carries about 69,000 clones, 85% to 90% recorded once. The sample in question was CD4+ or CD8+ T cells sorted from blood, obtained in a trial of the OX40 agonist ivuxolimab. Every receptor here comes from an adult with an advanced solid tumor such as melanoma, head and neck, liver or kidney cancer.

The gene calls are TRBV5-4 and TRBJ1-5; D is unresolved. The CDR3 contains 14 residues. Germline V gene data show CDR1 as SGHNT and CDR2 as YYREEE (reference sequence). V shed 0 bases and J shed 3 bases, with 7 bases lying between them. CDR3 protein: CASSLAPDNQPQHF. The CDR3 region has the DNA TGTGCCAGCAGCTTGGCACCAGACAATCAGCCCCAGCATTTT.

The V and J genes are TRBV6-6 and TRBJ1-1; D unresolved. Germline V lookup: CDR1 MNHNY, CDR2 SVGAGI (reference sequence). V shed 6 bases and J shed 5 bases, with 13 bases lying between them. CDR3 length equals 13 residues. CDR3 region: CASRWVVGTEAFF. The CDR3 DNA is TGTGCCAGCAGGTGGGTGGTTGGGACTGAAGCTTTCTTT.

The chain is built from TRBV9 and TRBJ2-5; TRBD1 aligns across 9 bases. The CDR3 loop spans 15 amino acids. The germline V gene encodes CDR1 SGDLS and CDR2 YYNGEE. With V trimmed by 5 bases and J by 5 bases, 10 bases remained unmatched. The CDR3 loop is CASSESGTGRETQYF. The DNA for the CDR3 is TGTGCCAGCAGTGAATCCGGGACAGGGAGGGAGACCCAGTACTTC.

The V gene is TRBV7-9, the J gene TRBJ2-1, with D perhaps given as TRBD1 or TRBD2 (5 bases each). Germline V gene lookup returns CDR1 SEHNR and CDR2 FQNEAQ (reference sequence). CDR3 size: 14 residues. Between the trimmed V and J ends, which lost 1 base and 6 bases, there was a span of 10 bases. The DNA for the CDR3 is TGTGCCAGCAGCTTAGTATCGGGGCTCAATGAGCAGTTCTTC. It translates to CASSLVSGLNEQFF.

V gene TRBV28 combines with J gene TRBJ2-7; no clear D gene. This CDR3 is built from 15 residues. The V end was cut by 3 bases, the J end by 7 bases, with 19 bases between. In germline, CDR1 is MDHEN, CDR2 SYDVKM. The CDR3 DNA reads TGTGCCAGCAGTTTCTTGGCAGGAGTACGTGGGGAGCAGTACTTC. Translated, it gives CASSFLAGVRGEQYF. The full variable domain, completed using reference TRBV28 and TRBJ2-7, is DVKVTQSSRYLVKRTGEKVFLECVQDMDHENMFWYRQDPGLGLRLIYFSYDVKMKEKGDIPEGYSVSREKKERFSLILESASTNQTSMYLCASSFLAGVRGEQYFGPGTRLTVT.

This chain links TRBV27 with TRBJ1-2; 7 nucleotides align to TRBD1. V lost 3 bases and J lost 6; bases outside the gene matches: 4. Germline V gene lookup returns CDR1 MNHEY and CDR2 SMNVEV (reference sequence). This CDR3 has 13 residues. Written as DNA, the CDR3 is TGTGCCAGCAGTTTCGTGAGGGGGCATGGCTACACCTTC. Translation gives CASSFVRGHGYTF.

The chain joins TRBV25-1 to TRBJ2-6; no clear D gene. Germline CDR1 and CDR2: MGHDK and SYGVNS. Trimming cost V 3 bases and J 0 bases, with 9 bases left between them. This CDR3 comprises 16 residues. CDR3 amino acids: CASSDYDLSGANVLTF. The CDR3, as DNA: TGTGCCAGCAGTGACTACGACCTCTCTGGGGCCAACGTCCTGACTTTC.

The chain recombines TRBV30 with TRBJ2-7; D remains ambiguous. The V gene's germline CDR1 is GTSNPN and CDR2 SVGIG (reference sequence). The V end lost 0 bases, the J end lost 2 bases, and 11 bases lay between the germline ends. This CDR3 is built from 14 residues. CDR3 in DNA: TGTGCCTGGAGTGTCGGCCCCGACGCCTACGAGCAGTACTTC. Translating gives CAWSVGPDAYEQYF.

V gene TRBV21-1 combines with J gene TRBJ2-2. TRBV21-1 is noted as a pseudogene. The CDR3 spans 17 residues. The CDR3 nucleotides are TGTGCCAGCAGCAAACAGAGGGGCAGGGCGAACACCGGGGAGCTGTTTTTT. As protein: CASSKQRGRANTGELFF.

As to this clone: Relative to the germline gene, one junction end is altered; a read error may explain this. The chain is built from TRBV7-7 and TRBJ2-1, with D possibly matching TRBD2 (6 bases). The CDR3 has 15 residues. CDR1 is SSHAT, CDR2 FNYEAQ, per germline (reference sequence). The CDR3 here is CASSSEAGTYNEQFF. As DNA, the CDR3 is TGTGCTAGCAGCTCAGAAGCCGGGACTTACAATGAGCAGTTCTTC. Looking up the rest from reference TRBV7-7 and TRBJ2-1 gives the full variable domain: GAGVSQSPRYKVTKRGQDVTLRCDPISSHATLYWYQQALGQGPEFLTYFNYEAQPDKSGLPSDRFSAERPEGSISTLTIQRTEQRDSAMYRCASSSEAGTYNEQFFGPGTRLTVL.

This rearrangement joins TRBV2 to TRBJ2-3, with D perhaps matching TRBD2 (5 bases). Deletions cut 8 bases from V and 2 bases from J, with 14 bases between. The germline V gene encodes CDR1 SNHLY and CDR2 FYNNEI. This CDR3 has 14 amino acids. The CDR3 DNA reads as TGTGCCAGCCTCCGAGGGCCGATCACAGATACGCAGTATTTT. Translating gives CASLRGPITDTQYF.

The CDR3 sequence: CASSSTLTGGDYEQYF. The CDR3 nucleotides read TGTGCCAGCAGCTCGACCTTGACAGGGGGGGATTACGAGCAGTACTTC. The chain combines TRBV7-9 with TRBJ2-7; TRBD1 aligns across 9 bases. V gave up 4 bases and J gave up 4 bases; unmatched junction bases: 11. The V gene's germline CDR1 is SEHNR and CDR2 FQNEAQ (reference sequence). The CDR3 is 16 amino acids.

V usage is TRBV4-3 and J usage is TRBJ1-1; a weak D match, TRBD1 (6 bases). CDR3 length equals 16 residues. Germline V lookup: CDR1 LGHNA, CDR2 YSLEER. Trimming stripped 0 bases from V and 6 bases from J, with 17 bases between. Here the CDR3 DNA reads TGCGCCAGCAGCCAAGATGGGGGCCCGGTAGTGGCTGAAGCTTTCTTT. It yields the protein CASSQDGGPVVAEAFF.

The chain combines TRBV10-3 with TRBJ2-1; tentatively, D is TRBD2 (5 bases). The CDR3 extends over 17 amino acids. Germline V gene data show CDR1 as ENHRY and CDR2 as SYGVKD. The germline V and J ends were trimmed by 1 base and 12 bases, with 25 bases remaining between them. The CDR3 nucleotides read TGTGCCATCAGTGAGTGGACTGGTGATCTCCTGGATGTAGGGCAGTTCTTC. This translates into CAISEWTGDLLDVGQFF.